Each of the 22 T cell receptor beta chains below was sequenced from the same sample in a study of blood T cell repertoires in COVID-19. Produced via immunoSEQ multiplex PCR; TCRdb's table is partial and in-frame only. The sample carries about 270,000 clones, roughly 79% recorded once. The specimen was peripheral blood. These receptors all stem from a woman aged 60 to 75 with active or convalescent COVID-19.

V gene TRBV5-6 combines with J gene TRBJ1-1, with 7 bases aligning to TRBD1. Germline CDR1 SGHDT, CDR2 YYEEEE. CDR3 length: 14 amino acids. Trimming removed 4 bases from V and 1 base from J; junction bases left unmatched: 4. The CDR3 sequence: CASSRPGGNTEAFF. CDR3 DNA sequence: TGTGCCAGCAGCCGTCCAGGGGGGAACACTGAAGCTTTCTTT.

Remarks on this clone: A junction boundary mismatches the germline segment, possibly from a read error. The rearrangement links TRBV6-5 to TRBJ2-1, with D perhaps matching TRBD1 (5 bases). There are 15 residues in the CDR3. Germline V CDR1 and CDR2: MNHEY, SVGAGI. CDR3 sequence reads: CASTYGGQGYNEQFF. For the CDR3, the DNA is TGTGCCAGCACTTACGGTGGGCAGGGATACAATGAGCAGTTCTTC.

The chain is built from TRBV7-2 and TRBJ2-5; the D is unclear. V shed 2 bases and J shed 2 bases, with 6 bases lying between them. Germline-derived CDR1 and CDR2 are SGHTA and FQGNSA. This CDR3 comprises 13 residues. CDR3 sequence (DNA): TGTGCCAGCAGCTTACGGTTACAAGAGACCCAGTACTTC. It codes for CASSLRLQETQYF.

This clone was found a few times. This chain uses TRBV19 with TRBJ1-1; 8 bases align to TRBD1. The V gene's germline CDR1 is LNHDA and CDR2 SQIVND (reference sequence). The CDR3 extends over 16 amino acids. V lost 6 bases, J lost 1 base, and 10 bases stayed unmatched. In nucleotides, the CDR3 is TGTGCCAGTAGGGAAATCGACAGGGGAGAGAACACTGAAGCTTTCTTT. As protein: CASREIDRGENTEAFF.

The CDR3 DNA is TGTGCCAGCAGCCGCACAGGGGACGAGCAGTACTTC. Its protein is CASSRTGDEQYF. The chain joins TRBV6-5 to TRBJ2-7; TRBD1 agrees at 7 bases. V lost 6 bases, J lost 5 bases, and 4 bases stayed unmatched. CDR1 is MNHEY, CDR2 SVGAGI, per germline. The CDR3 loop spans 12 amino acids.

The rearrangement uses TRBV9 and TRBJ1-1; no firm D call. Germline lookup yields CDR1 SGDLS and CDR2 YYNGEE. This CDR3 comprises 13 residues. Trimming removed 0 bases at V and 3 bases at J, with 6 bases between. CDR3 amino acids: CASSVAPDTEAFF. CDR3 DNA sequence: TGTGCCAGCAGCGTAGCTCCCGACACTGAAGCTTTCTTT.

V gene TRBV7-9 combines with J gene TRBJ1-2; no reliable D call. The ends were cut back, 5 bases at V and 8 bases at J, with 15 bases in the middle. The germline V gene encodes CDR1 SEHNR and CDR2 FQNEAQ (reference sequence). There are 13 residues in the CDR3. In DNA, the CDR3 is TGTGCCAGCAGCCGAGGTGAGGGAGGCGGCTACACCTTC. Translated, it gives CASSRGEGGGYTF.

V is TRBV5-4 and J is TRBJ2-1, with TRBD2 matching over 8 bases. The CDR3 consists of 13 residues. The germline V gene encodes CDR1 SGHNT and CDR2 YYREEE (reference sequence). Trimming took 4 bases from V and 7 from J; bases not matched to a gene: 4. CDR3 DNA sequence: TGTGCCAGCAGCCCGCTAGCGGGTAATGAGCAGTTCTTC. Protein: CASSPLAGNEQFF.

V usage is TRBV5-5 and J usage is TRBJ2-7; the D gene is possibly TRBD2 (5 bases). Germline CDR1 reads SGHKS; CDR2 reads YYEKEE (reference sequence). V shed 2 bases and J shed 1 base, with 13 bases lying between them. This CDR3 contains 15 residues. The CDR3 here is CASSLIPGRSYEQYF. CDR3 sequence (DNA): TGTGCCAGCAGCTTAATCCCGGGGAGATCCTACGAGCAGTACTTC.

V and J are TRBV25-1 and TRBJ1-4, with D unclear. V dropped 7 bases and J dropped 4 bases, with 7 bases sitting between them. CDR1 is MGHDK and CDR2 is SYGVNS in the germline V gene. This CDR3 contains 12 residues. The CDR3 DNA is TGTGCCAGCACCAGGTTTAATGAAAAACTGTTTTTT. Its protein product is CASTRFNEKLFF. The entire variable domain, with the rest obtained from reference TRBV25-1 and TRBJ1-4, is as follows: EADIYQTPRYLVIGTGKKITLECSQTMGHDKMYWYQQDPGMELHLIHYSYGVNSTEKGDLSSESTVSRIRTEHFPLTLESARPSHTSQYLCASTRFNEKLFFGSGTQLSVL.

The chain uses TRBV18 and TRBJ2-5, with a weak D call TRBD1 (5 bases). The V gene lost 1 base and the J gene lost 8 bases, with 14 bases spanning the gap. Per germline, CDR1 KGHSH and CDR2 LQKENI. The CDR3 is made up of 14 amino acids. CDR3 amino acids: CASSPQWGFGTQYF. In DNA, the CDR3 is TGTGCCAGCTCACCACAATGGGGCTTCGGTACCCAGTACTTC.

CDR3 residues: CASSYGAVATNEKLFF. The CDR3 DNA follows: TGTGCCAGCAGTTACGGGGCAGTTGCAACTAATGAAAAACTGTTTTTT. V gene TRBV6-6 combines with J gene TRBJ1-4; possibly TRBD1 for D (5 bases). V lost 2 bases and J lost 0, with 10 bases in between. CDR3 length: 16 amino acids. Germline-derived CDR1 and CDR2 are MNHNY and SVGAGI (reference sequence).

This clone was seen a handful of times. A junction end diverges from the germline sequence, so it may reflect a read error. This sequence joins TRBV7-7 and TRBJ2-3, with 10 bases lining up with TRBD2. The CDR3 has 16 amino acids. Germline CDR1 SSHAT, CDR2 FNYEAQ (reference sequence). The CDR3 is CASSTGLAESTDTQYF. The CDR3 DNA reads as TGTGCTAGCAGCACAGGACTAGCGGAAAGCACAGATACGCAGTATTTT.

This rearrangement joins TRBV14 to TRBJ2-5, with D possibly TRBD2 on 5 matching bases. Germline CDR1 is SGHDN and CDR2 is FVKESK. V lost 5 bases to trimming and J lost 1 base, with 14 bases between them. The CDR3 is 15 residues long. This chain's CDR3 is CASSFGRRLQETQYF. The DNA of the CDR3 is TGTGCCAGCAGCTTTGGACGGAGGCTCCAAGAGACCCAGTACTTC.

This chain connects TRBV6-6 to TRBJ2-2; 8 bases align to TRBD1. V gave up 5 bases and J gave up 2 bases; unmatched junction bases: 10. This CDR3 contains 17 residues. Germline V gene lookup returns CDR1 MNHNY and CDR2 SVGAGI (reference sequence). CDR3 bases: TGTGCCAGCAGTCAGGGGGCGTTACCGAAAAACACCGGGGAGCTGTTTTTT. Amino acid sequence: CASSQGALPKNTGELFF.

V usage is TRBV21-1 and J usage is TRBJ1-1. TRBV21-1 is classified as a pseudogene. The CDR3 contains 16 residues. CDR3: CASSPQRPGGNTEAFF. CDR3 bases: TGTGCCAGCAGCCCCCAAAGACCTGGCGGGAACACTGAAGCTTTCTTT.

The table lists this clone with a count of one. The V gene is TRBV5-1, the J gene TRBJ1-3, with TRBD1 matching 7 bases. CDR1 is SGHRS and CDR2 is YFSETQ in the germline V gene. This CDR3 region has 16 residues. V lost 0 bases and J lost 0; bases outside the gene matches: 3. CDR3 sequence: CASSLDRGNSGNTIYF. The CDR3 DNA follows: TGCGCCAGCAGCTTGGACAGGGGCAACTCTGGAAACACCATATATTTT.

The J gene is TRBJ2-5, the V gene TRBV10-2, with D perhaps TRBD2 (6 bases). The CDR3 covers 14 residues. Germline-derived CDR1 and CDR2 are WSHSY and SAAADI. V gave up 3 bases and J gave up 4 bases, with 12 bases separating them. The CDR3 DNA follows: TGCGCCAGCAGTGACGCGGGATATAGAGAGACCCAGTACTTC. Protein product: CASSDAGYRETQYF.

Here the CDR3 DNA reads TGTGCCTGGAGTGGAACGACAGGGAGATCTGGTTCACCCCTCCACTTT. As protein: CAWSGTTGRSGSPLHF. This chain joins TRBV30 and TRBJ1-6, with 7 bases lining up with TRBD1. CDR1 GTSNPN and CDR2 SVGIG come from the germline V gene (reference sequence). J lost 9 bases, V lost 1 base, and 12 bases had no gene match. CDR3 length equals 16 residues.

CDR3 nucleotide sequence: TGTGCCAGCAGTGACTTAAAGCGGGGGCCACTAAACAATGAGCAGTTCTTC. As protein: CASSDLKRGPLNNEQFF. The V call is TRBV2, the J call TRBJ2-1; the match to TRBD2 covers 8 bases. CDR1 is SNHLY and CDR2 is FYNNEI in the germline V gene. J was trimmed by 5 bases and V by 3 bases; bases with no gene match: 12. The CDR3 is made up of 17 amino acids.

The V call is TRBV10-2, the J call TRBJ2-7; D possibly corresponds to TRBD2 (5 bases). CDR3 length equals 13 residues. V lost 6 bases to trimming and J lost 2 bases, with 11 bases between them. Germline CDR1 is WSHSY and CDR2 is SAAADI. In DNA form, the CDR3 reads TGCGCCAGCAGCGCCCAGAGGGCCTACGAGCAGTACTTC. Its translation: CASSAQRAYEQYF.

The chain couples TRBV5-1 to TRBJ2-2; TRBD2 aligns across 8 bases. Germline trimming cut 0 bases from V and 9 bases from J; bases unmatched to any gene: 7. Germline V lookup: CDR1 SGHRS, CDR2 YFSETQ. The CDR3 is 15 residues long. In nucleotides, the CDR3 is TGCGCCAGCAGCTTGGCATCTAGCGGGCACCGGGAGCTGTTTTTT. Translated, it gives CASSLASSGHRELFF.